This TCR beta chain was retrieved from a study of tumor and adjacent non-tumor tissue in lung cancer. Study results and limitations: Tumor TCR diversity, when higher, was linked to shorter survival. TCR diversity was significantly greater in tumor than normal lung tissue. In normal lung, the top 100 clones were significantly more dominant than in tumor.

This sample's RNA came from whole unsorted tissue. Distant lung tissue was collected more than 3 cm away from the tumor edge. On this clonotype: The antigen remains unidentified.

J lost 11 bases, V lost 5 bases, and 15 bases had no gene match. From germline, CDR1 is MNHNY and CDR2 SVGAGI (reference sequence). CDR3 length: 15 amino acids. Three rounds of nested PCR, following a modified ARM-PCR protocol, produced the TCRbeta library. TCRdb re-called the multiplex PCR reads with MiXCR, one entry per CDR3 protein. In the table there are 80,000 to 100,000 distinct CDR3 sequences, approximately 80% of which are singletons. The chain recombines TRBV6-6 with TRBJ1-5; TRBD1 aligns across 7 bases. Material for sequencing was distant non-tumor lung tissue. The TCR originated in a man between 60 and 70 years old with small cell lung cancer. CDR3 bases: TGTGCCAGCAGTCCCCCCGGACAGGCGCAAGGGTCCCAGCATTTT. This translates into CASSPPGQAQGSQHF.